This T cell receptor (beta chain) was identified during a study of blood T cell repertoires in COVID-19 (dated by TCRdb to the early 2020s). With regard to the full study: Collaborator samples came from the United States, Italy and Spain and covered acute and convalescent phases of COVID-19. The repertoires were made available in a free public database intended to serve as a resource for research on the immune response to SARS-CoV-2. The dataset comprised deeply sampled blood TCRbeta repertoires from subjects exposed to, actively infected with, or recovered from COVID-19. The prospective study material was composed of cDNA or gDNA derived from T cells, B-cell-depleted T cells, or PBMCs. Where available, HLA class I and class II types were obtained from metadata supplied by the sample provider rather than from assay-based typing. Sample metadata almost always included a de-identified subject ID, COVID-19 status, age in years and sex. Samples were obtained from the ongoing ImmuneRACE study (first 160 participants) and from about 1,300 subjects provided by 6 global collaborators. What the study reported, not specific to this receptor: How much clinical and demographic metadata was included differed by source and by participant, and the metadata was provided uncurated.

The immunoSEQ Assay, a bias-controlled multiplex PCR, was used to amplify TCRbeta CDR3 regions from genomic DNA. Per the source publication's procedure: The number of nucleated cells in each sample was estimated from the amplification of reference gene primers within the assay. To quantify the absolute abundance of each unique TCRbeta CDR3 rearrangement, sequence reads were collapsed and filtered. For each sample, productive Simpson clonality was calculated as the square root of Simpson's diversity index across productive rearrangements. Drawn from immuneACCESS, this table holds only the in-frame rearrangements with V and J called that TCRdb kept. Clones are partly lost; checked studies trace under half to an unresolved V gene and leave the rest unexplained. V and J calls and clone size are those listed in that table; D and trimming were worked out from the DNA. Across this sample there are about 33,000 clones, with roughly 75% seen only once. The ten largest clones add up to approximately 15% of the sample.

A remark on this clone: This receptor's antigen is unknown. No much larger clone exists at a distance of one base, and base qualities are not known.

Collaborating institutions collected whole blood in K2EDTA tubes following their own protocols. For TCRbeta analysis, collaborator samples were shipped as frozen whole blood, as isolated PBMCs, or as DNA extracted from either sample type. Trimming takes 10 bases off V and 3 bases off J; junction bases not matched to a gene: 12. The CDR3 runs 15 residues from the cysteine to the phenylalanine. Left in the record is the CDR3 DNA by itself, 45 bases read in frame from the first base. The germline V gene (reference sequence) supplies CDR1 SGHNT and CDR2 YYREEE. The rearranged chain carries TRBV5-4 and TRBJ2-2; TRBD2 lines up with 7 middle nucleotides. The sample consisted of peripheral blood. This TCR came from a man aged 65-85 years with acute or convalescent COVID-19. The sequenced DNA is TGTGCCGCCCGGGGAGGGAGTTTAGACACCGGGGAGCTGTTTTTT. It translates as CAARGGSLDTGELFF.